This T cell receptor beta chain was captured in a study of T cells expressing NK-cell markers. Study information: Sorted CD3+CD56+NKG2C+, CD3+CD56+NKG2C- and CD3+CD56-NKG2C+ T-cell subsets were beta-chain profiled. Of eight sequenced donors, seven were HCMV-seropositive and one HCMV-seronegative.

Comments on this clonotype: The antigen is not known.

Study-wide results and caveats: These same clonotypes (in four donors) also led the CD3+CD56-NKG2C+ fraction.

The CDR3 covers 13 residues. Germline V gene sequence: CDR1 LNHNV, CDR2 YYDKDF (reference sequence). With UMIs, 5'RACE template switching was used to make TCR beta cDNA. TCRdb reprocessed the 5' RACE reads, with one entry per CDR3 protein and no DNA. In total, the table holds approximately 440,000 distinct CDR3 sequences. This rearrangement joins TRBV15 to TRBJ1-5; TCRdb indicates TRBD1, and absent DNA this call remains unverified. Sequencing was carried out using blood T cells: a sorted CD56 or NKG2C T cell subset, CD4+ or CD8+ T cells, or bulk PBMC T cells (not recorded which). This receptor was taken from a woman aged 45 to 65 in good health. CDR3 sequence: CATSATGVQPQHF.